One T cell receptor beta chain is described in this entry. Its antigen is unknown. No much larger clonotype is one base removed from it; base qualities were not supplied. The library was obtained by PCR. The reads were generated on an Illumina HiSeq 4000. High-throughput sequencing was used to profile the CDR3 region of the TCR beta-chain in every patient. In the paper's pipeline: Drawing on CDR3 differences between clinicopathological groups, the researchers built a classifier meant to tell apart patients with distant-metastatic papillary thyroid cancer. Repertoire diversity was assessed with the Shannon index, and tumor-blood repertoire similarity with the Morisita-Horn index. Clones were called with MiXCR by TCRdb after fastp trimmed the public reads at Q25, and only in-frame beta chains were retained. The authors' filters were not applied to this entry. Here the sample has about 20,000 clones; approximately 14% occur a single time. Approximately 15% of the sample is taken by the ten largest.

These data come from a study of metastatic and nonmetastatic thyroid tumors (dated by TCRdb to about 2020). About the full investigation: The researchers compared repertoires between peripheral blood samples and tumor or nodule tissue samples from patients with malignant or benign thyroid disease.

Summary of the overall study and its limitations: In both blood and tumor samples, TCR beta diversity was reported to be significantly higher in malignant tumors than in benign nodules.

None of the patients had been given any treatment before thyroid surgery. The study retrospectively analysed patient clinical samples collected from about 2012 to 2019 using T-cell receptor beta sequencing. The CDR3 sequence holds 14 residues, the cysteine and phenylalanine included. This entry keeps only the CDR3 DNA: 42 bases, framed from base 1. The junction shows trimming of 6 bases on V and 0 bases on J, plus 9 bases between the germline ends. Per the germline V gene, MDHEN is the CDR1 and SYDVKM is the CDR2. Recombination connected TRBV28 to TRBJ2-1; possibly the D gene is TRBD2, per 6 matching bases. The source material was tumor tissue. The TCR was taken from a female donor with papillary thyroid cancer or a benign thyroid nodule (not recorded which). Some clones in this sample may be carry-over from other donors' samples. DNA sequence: TGTGCCAGCAGGGACTACTCCTCCTACAATGAGCAGTTCTTC. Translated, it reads CASRDYSSYNEQFF.